This record covers a single TCR beta chain. In the naive CD8 group, cells lacked CD45RO and were positively selected for CCR7, so terminally differentiated effector memory CD45RA+ cells were left out. The sample is drawn from a study of shared clonotypes between healthy human individuals. The table came from immunoSEQ multiplex PCR; TCRdb's copy has only in-frame clones and leaves some out. The sample consists of 750,000 to 1,000,000 clones, almost 95% of them appearing once. Germline CDR1 and CDR2: MNHEY and SMNVEV (reference sequence). V was cut by 2 bases and J by 7 bases, with 11 bases left in between. The CDR3 runs 14 residues.

The chain is built from TRBV27 and TRBJ1-4, with unresolved D. The sample taken for sequencing was naive CD8+ T cells sorted from blood. The TCR comes from a man under 40 in good health. The CDR3 sequence is CASSLGVSGEKLFF. In DNA form, the CDR3 reads TGTGCCAGCAGTTTAGGGGTGAGCGGTGAAAAACTGTTTTTT.